Shown below are 17 T cell receptor beta chains from a single sample sequenced in a study of Ad26.COV2.S vaccination and SARS-CoV-2 variants. Here immunoSEQ multiplex PCR was the method, and the copy in TCRdb shows in-frame clones only, minus some. This sample has roughly 390,000 clones; 75% to 90% occur once, and the top ten carry roughly 3.5%. Treatment specified: approximately 18 received Ad26.COV2.S at low or high dose, single or two shots; roughly five received placebo; per-sample allocation not given. On day 63 after the first injection, vaccine and placebo recipients gave samples. The specimen comprised peripheral blood, sampled in a trial of Ad26.COV2.S vaccine versus placebo. The receptors stem from a person between 18 and 59 years old who received the Ad26.COV2.S COVID-19 vaccine or a placebo.

The V and J genes are TRBV27 and TRBJ2-7; 7 bases agree with TRBD1. The CDR3 is 14 amino acids. Germline V gene data show CDR1 as MNHEY and CDR2 as SMNVEV (reference sequence). V shed 4 bases, J shed 5 bases, and the junction held 8 bases outside the gene matches. The CDR3 protein is CASSSADRADEQYF. For the CDR3, the DNA is TGTGCCAGCAGTTCGGCCGACAGGGCGGACGAGCAGTACTTC.

The J gene is TRBJ2-3, the V gene TRBV7-2, with 14 bases lining up with TRBD2. The germline V gene has CDR1 SGHTA and CDR2 FQGNSA. The V gene end was trimmed by 2 bases and the J gene end by 5 bases; junction bases not matched to a gene: 6. This CDR3 spans 17 amino acids. As DNA, the CDR3 is TGTGCCAGCAGCTTATCTTGGACTAGCGGGGGGCTAGATACGCAGTATTTT. It codes for CASSLSWTSGGLDTQYF. Complete variable domain (other parts from reference TRBV7-2 and TRBJ2-3): GAGVSQSPSNKVTEKGKDVELRCDPISGHTALYWYRQSLGQGLEFLIYFQGNSAPDKSGLPSDRFSAERTGGSVSTLTIQRTQQEDSAVYLCASSLSWTSGGLDTQYFGPGTRLTVL.

The chain employs TRBV5-4 and TRBJ2-3; 13 bases are a match to TRBD2. CDR1 SGHNT and CDR2 YYREEE come from the germline V gene (reference sequence). The CDR3 loop spans 18 amino acids. V shed 4 bases, J shed 2 bases, and the junction held 10 bases outside the gene matches. The CDR3, as DNA: TGTGCCAGCAGCCCAGGACTAGCGGGGGCGTCCTTCACAGATACGCAGTATTTT. Translation: CASSPGLAGASFTDTQYF.

V usage is TRBV4-2 and J usage is TRBJ2-3, with TRBD2 identical over 7 bases. Trimming took 1 base from V and 1 from J; bases not matched to a gene: 2. In germline, CDR1 is LGHNA, CDR2 YNFKEQ. The CDR3 length is 15 residues. CDR3 loop: CASSQVLAGTDTQYF. The CDR3 nucleotides read TGTGCCAGCAGCCAAGTCCTAGCGGGCACAGATACGCAGTATTTT.

The rearrangement uses TRBV20-1 and TRBJ1-2; D perhaps matches TRBD1 (5 bases). V was trimmed by 3 bases and J by 8 bases, leaving 16 bases between them. The CDR3 runs to 13 residues. Germline V gene data show CDR1 as DFQATT and CDR2 as SNEGSKA (reference sequence). CDR3 coding DNA: TGCAGTGCTAGTAACAGGATGGTGTACGGCTACACCTTC. Protein: CSASNRMVYGYTF.

For this clone: The same CDR3 also results from other DNA sequences found in this sample. The J gene is TRBJ2-7, the V gene TRBV5-6; 7 nucleotides match TRBD1. This CDR3 is 16 amino acids long. V lost 4 bases to trimming and J lost 2 bases; unmatched junction nucleotides: 12. Germline V lookup: CDR1 SGHDT, CDR2 YYEEEE. For the CDR3, the DNA is TGTGCCAGCAGCAGCGACAGGGAACCCTTAGCCTACGAGCAGTACTTC. This gives the protein CASSSDREPLAYEQYF.

The chain employs TRBV7-9 and TRBJ2-3, with D maybe TRBD1 (5 bases). Germline CDR1 and CDR2: SEHNR and FQNEAQ (reference sequence). The CDR3 extends over 14 amino acids. The V end was cut by 2 bases, the J end by 1 base, with 7 bases between. In DNA, the CDR3 is TGTGCCAGCAGCTTATCGACAGGCACAGATACGCAGTATTTT. Residues: CASSLSTGTDTQYF.

The chain carries TRBV28 and TRBJ1-1; 7 bases line up with TRBD1. The CDR3 loop spans 13 amino acids. Unmatched junction bases numbered 8, after V lost 6 bases and J lost 7 bases. Germline V gene sequence: CDR1 MDHEN, CDR2 SYDVKM. The CDR3 protein is CASSLGGDSEAFF. The CDR3 DNA follows: TGTGCCAGCAGCTTAGGGGGGGACAGTGAAGCTTTCTTT.

In DNA, the CDR3 is TGTGCCAGCAGTGAATGGGACAGGGGGGGGAATGAGCAGTTCTTC. Translated, it gives CASSEWDRGGNEQFF. V gene TRBV2 combines with J gene TRBJ2-1; 11 bases fit TRBD1. Germline CDR1 reads SNHLY; CDR2 reads FYNNEI. CDR3 length equals 15 residues. V lost 2 bases, J lost 7 bases, and 4 bases stayed unmatched.

This chain uses TRBV27 with TRBJ1-2, with D perhaps TRBD1 (5 bases). The CDR3 spans 13 residues. The germline V gene has CDR1 MNHEY and CDR2 SMNVEV (reference sequence). CDR3 in DNA: TGTGCGGCAGGGAAAGGCCCTATCGATGGCTACACCTTC. Its protein is CAAGKGPIDGYTF.

The chain carries TRBV6-5 and TRBJ2-1; 9 bases agree with TRBD1. With 5 bases clipped from V and 7 bases from J, the junction kept 9 bases outside the gene matches. The germline gives CDR1 MNHEY, CDR2 SVGAGI. This CDR3 region has 15 residues. Here the CDR3 DNA reads TGTGCCAGCAGTAGTCACAGGGGGCGTCTGAATGAGCAGTTCTTC. This encodes CASSSHRGRLNEQFF.

V usage is TRBV5-8 and J usage is TRBJ2-2; D not certain. Per the germline V gene, CDR1 is SGHTS and CDR2 is YDEGEE. This CDR3 comprises 13 residues. V was cut by 4 bases and J by 6 bases, with 10 bases left in between. The CDR3 DNA reads TGTGCCAGCAGCATGGCCCCCGCCGGGGAGCTGTTTTTT. It encodes CASSMAPAGELFF.

The DNA for the CDR3 is TGTGCCAGCAGCCAAGACAGGGGTAGCAATCAGCCCCAGCATTTT. This translates into CASSQDRGSNQPQHF. The chain links TRBV27 to TRBJ1-5, with 8 bases fitting TRBD1. From germline, CDR1 is MNHEY and CDR2 SMNVEV (reference sequence). Unmatched junction bases numbered 4, after V lost 6 bases and J lost 0 bases. This CDR3 is built from 15 residues.

The rearrangement joins TRBV5-1 to TRBJ1-1; TRBD1 matches 8 bases. The germline gives CDR1 SGHRS, CDR2 YFSETQ. V dropped 4 bases and J dropped 1; count of bases not matched to a gene: 3. The CDR3 loop spans 14 amino acids. CDR3: CASSPGQANTEAFF. CDR3 DNA sequence: TGCGCCAGCAGCCCGGGACAGGCGAACACTGAAGCTTTCTTT.

The chain combines TRBV5-1 with TRBJ2-5; D uncertain. Germline CDR1 and CDR2: SGHRS and YFSETQ. This CDR3 contains 14 residues. Trimming shortened V by 0 bases and J by 2 bases, and 8 bases separated the two germline ends. This CDR3 is CASSLGHSQETQYF. The DNA for the CDR3 is TGCGCCAGCAGCTTGGGACATTCTCAAGAGACCCAGTACTTC.

The rearrangement links TRBV7-8 to TRBJ1-1; D may be TRBD1 (6 bases). The V gene lost 5 bases and the J gene lost 4 bases, with 26 bases spanning the gap. CDR3 length: 18 residues. The V gene's germline CDR1 is SGHVS and CDR2 FQNEAQ. CDR3 bases: TGTGCCAGCAGCCCAGGGACACTTCGGGGAGGCTTGATCACTGAAGCTTTCTTT. Translation gives CASSPGTLRGGLITEAFF.

The chain has TRBV6-5 and TRBJ2-7, with TRBD2 matching over 7 bases. Trimming removed 6 bases from V and 3 bases from J; junction bases left unmatched: 11. Germline V gene lookup returns CDR1 MNHEY and CDR2 SVGAGI. CDR3 length equals 15 residues. CDR3 protein: CASRPSGEIFYEQYF. CDR3 sequence (DNA): TGTGCCAGCAGGCCAAGCGGGGAAATTTTCTACGAGCAGTACTTC.